This T cell receptor (beta chain) was recorded in a study of PD-1 blockade in classical Hodgkin lymphoma. Every patient had relapsed following autologous stem cell transplantation, and cohorts differed in brentuximab vedotin exposure. Clones were sequenced by immunoSEQ multiplex PCR, and TCRdb holds only the in-frame ones, with some missing. The sample contains more than 35,000 clones, approximately 80% of which appear only once. This clone was counted once. Looked up from germline, CDR1 is SEHNR and CDR2 is FQNEAQ (reference sequence). Trimming removed 2 bases from V and 0 bases from J, with 7 bases in between. CDR3 size: 14 residues.

The specimen was peripheral blood mononuclear cells (PBMCs), collected at baseline. The V and J genes are TRBV7-9 and TRBJ2-5; unclear D gene. This receptor was obtained from a human donor with classical Hodgkin lymphoma. The CDR3 loop reads CASSLSTYQETQYF. In DNA, the CDR3 is TGTGCCAGCAGCTTATCCACGTACCAAGAGACCCAGTACTTC.